This entry lists 3 T cell receptor beta chains sequenced from one sample in a study of cytomegalovirus exposure and HLA in healthy donors. In the PCR, 60 Vbeta and 13 Jbeta primers were used. Profiled with immunoSEQ multiplex PCR; TCRdb holds only in-frame clones, not every one. The sample lists approximately 120,000 clones, roughly 73% occurring once. Sequencing was done on a sample of PBMCs. The receptors derive from a man between 60 and 75 years old in good health and CMV-seropositive.

The chain employs TRBV6-1 and TRBJ2-1, with 9 bases identical to TRBD2. V gave up 1 base and J gave up 0 bases; unmatched junction bases: 4. The CDR3 runs 17 residues. Germline assignment: CDR1 MNHNS and CDR2 SASEGT. The CDR3 here is CASSEGAGGPSYNEQFF. In DNA, the CDR3 is TGTGCCAGCAGTGAAGGCGCGGGGGGGCCCTCCTACAATGAGCAGTTCTTC.

The chain uses TRBV15 and TRBJ1-2; possibly TRBD1 for D (6 bases). Trimming shortened V by 0 bases and J by 8 bases, and 10 bases separated the two germline ends. Germline lookup yields CDR1 LNHNV and CDR2 YYDKDF (reference sequence). The CDR3 runs to 13 residues. CDR3 region: CATSRDRRGGYTF. The CDR3 nucleotides are TGTGCCACCAGCAGAGATCGCAGGGGCGGCTACACCTTC.

The genes are TRBV6-1 and TRBJ2-3, with D maybe TRBD2 (5 bases). The CDR3 is 12 residues long. V was cut by 6 bases and J by 2 bases, with 6 bases left in between. Germline V gives CDR1 MNHNS, CDR2 SASEGT. The DNA of the CDR3 is TGTGCCAGCAGCGGGGACACAGATACGCAGTATTTT. Protein product: CASSGDTDTQYF.